This T cell receptor beta chain was recorded in a study of read filtering for tumor transcriptome and immune sequencing. Study-wide results and caveats: Compared with RNA-seq, IR-seq gave much higher clonotype depth and reliability.

This library used roughly 430 ng RNA and molecular barcoded adaptors spanning alpha/delta and beta/gamma chains. Using its own MiXCR run on the reads, TCRdb lists one record per CDR3 protein. This table holds about 35,000 distinct CDR3 sequences, roughly 13% found once. V gave up 5 bases and J gave up 6 bases, with 12 bases separating them. The CDR3 consists of 13 residues. Germline CDR1 reads SGHNT; CDR2 reads YENEEA. The sample holds many counts of this clonotype. Its matching antigen is unknown. The sequencing sample was made of a population of CD138-negative cells sorted from bone marrow. The sequence was obtained from a donor at least 40 years old with multiple myeloma. The chain uses TRBV11-3 and TRBJ2-3; D gene unclear. In DNA, the CDR3 is TGTGCCAGCAGCCCTAGTGGTGTGGATACGCAGTATTTT. Its translation is CASSPSGVDTQYF. Variable domain in full (rest from reference TRBV11-3 and TRBJ2-3): EAGVVQSPRYKIIEKKQPVAFWCNPISGHNTLYWYLQNLGQGPELLIRYENEEAVDDSQLPKDRFSAERLKGVDSTLKIQPAELGDSAVYLCASSPSGVDTQYFGPGTRLTVL.